The 8 T cell receptor beta chains in this list originate from one sample, sequenced in a study of graft-versus-host responses after intestinal transplantation. Assay: immunoSEQ multiplex PCR; the TCRdb copy retains only in-frame clones and omits some. The sample has just under 65,000 clones; more than 85% are singletons. No antigen has been assigned to these receptors. This specimen consisted of unstimulated CD8+ T cells sorted from spleen or lymph node cells, obtained before transplant. These receptors were obtained from a human donor who was the organ donor for an intestinal transplant.

The chain uses TRBV16 and TRBJ1-2; maybe TRBD1 (5 bases). The V gene's germline CDR1 is KGHSY and CDR2 FQNENV. Trimming removed 2 bases at V and 6 bases at J, with 7 bases between. The CDR3 has 12 residues. CDR3 residues: CASSQEGDGYTF. The CDR3 DNA reads TGTGCCAGCAGCCAAGAAGGGGATGGCTACACCTTC.

The gene calls are TRBV11-1 and TRBJ2-7; 8 nucleotides agree with TRBD2. Germline CDR1 is SGHAT and CDR2 is FQDESV (reference sequence). With 5 bases clipped from V and 2 bases from J, the junction kept 14 bases outside the gene matches. The CDR3 runs to 17 residues. The CDR3 coding sequence is TGTGCCAGCAGCCGCAGTGAGGGTGGTAGCGGGACCTACGAGCAGTACTTC. It translates to CASSRSEGGSGTYEQYF.

The CDR3 spells CASSLENRDRDPNEKLFF. The CDR3 DNA sequence: TGTGCCAGCAGCTTAGAAAACCGGGACAGGGATCCTAATGAAAAACTGTTTTTT. V is TRBV7-2 and J is TRBJ1-4; 9 bases agree with TRBD1. Looked up from germline, CDR1 is SGHTA and CDR2 is FQGNSA. The V segment lost 1 base and the J segment 3 bases; nucleotides outside the gene matches: 9. The CDR3 contains 18 residues.

V usage is TRBV7-9 and J usage is TRBJ1-5, with TRBD1 matching over 9 bases. Germline assignment: CDR1 SEHNR and CDR2 FQNEAQ (reference sequence). The CDR3 contains 15 residues. Unmatched junction bases numbered 8, after V lost 5 bases and J lost 6 bases. CDR3 protein: CASSPGTGNLQPQHF. CDR3 in DNA: TGTGCCAGCAGCCCCGGGACAGGGAATCTTCAGCCCCAGCATTTT.

The chain joins TRBV6-1 to TRBJ1-1; TRBD1 matches 7 bases. The CDR3 runs 15 residues. V gave up 8 bases and J gave up 0 bases; unmatched junction bases: 9. Germline loops: CDR1 MNHNS, CDR2 SASEGT. This CDR3 is CASPETGLLNTEAFF. For the CDR3, the DNA is TGTGCCAGCCCAGAGACAGGGCTATTGAACACTGAAGCTTTCTTT.

The chain couples TRBV2 to TRBJ2-7, with 8 bases fitting TRBD2. Germline values: CDR1 SNHLY, CDR2 FYNNEI. The CDR3 has 15 residues. Trimming cost V 6 bases and J 3 bases; bases outside gene matches: 10. The CDR3 nucleotides are TGTGCCAGCAGAAGCGGGAGAGGGGCGTTCTACGAGCAGTACTTC. It encodes CASRSGRGAFYEQYF.

The genes are TRBV28 and TRBJ2-3; D is perhaps TRBD1 (5 bases). Trimming left V 2 bases short and J 0 bases short, with 12 bases between. CDR3 length equals 16 residues. CDR1 MDHEN and CDR2 SYDVKM come from the germline V gene. The CDR3 DNA follows: TGTGCCAGCAGTTTAGGGGCCGGTGCTAGCACAGATACGCAGTATTTT. Translated, it gives CASSLGAGASTDTQYF.

The V call is TRBV4-2, the J call TRBJ1-2; 7 positions agree with TRBD1. Per germline, CDR1 LGHNA and CDR2 YNFKEQ. The V gene end was trimmed by 0 bases and the J gene end by 4 bases; junction bases not matched to a gene: 8. The CDR3 totals 16 residues. CDR3 sequence (DNA): TGTGCCAGCAGCCAAGAAGGAGGGGGCAAGGGCTATGGCTACACCTTC. Encoded protein: CASSQEGGGKGYGYTF.